This is a list of T cell receptor beta chains from one sample in a study of a mutant IDH1 vaccine in newly diagnosed glioma. The antigens of these receptors remain unknown. Measured with immunoSEQ multiplex PCR; TCRdb has only the in-frame clones, and not every one. The sample has roughly 50,000 clones, 70% to 85% seen once. Sample: PBMCs, taken from a glioma patient whose treatment included an IDH1 peptide vaccine. The origin of the receptors is a man aged 35-49 years with glioma. The CDR3 runs from the conserved cysteine through the conserved F or W. D genes are given only for firm matches. The size field is filled for only some rows; it gives once, few, many or a size class.

v_call	j_call	clone_size	d_call	cdr3_nt	cdr3_aa
TRBV5-7	TRBJ2-5	NA	NA	TGTGCCAGCAGCTTGGGGGCAGACGGTCAAGAGACCCAGTACTTC	CASSLGADGQETQYF
TRBV25-1	TRBJ2-5	NA	NA	TGTGCCAGCAGGAGAGAGACCCAGTACTTC	CASRRETQYF
TRBV7-2	TRBJ2-5	NA	TRBD2	TGTGCCAGCAGCTCTGCAACGGGACTAGCGGGGGAGACCCAGTACTTC	CASSSATGLAGETQYF
TRBV6-5	TRBJ2-7	NA	NA	TGTGCCAGCAGTTCTAATTCCCGAGGATCCTACGAGCAGTACTTC	CASSSNSRGSYEQYF
TRBV2	TRBJ2-7	NA	TRBD1	TGTGCCAGCAGTGAACAGGGGGCTGCCGGGTCCTACGAGCAGTACTTC	CASSEQGAAGSYEQYF
TRBV29-1	TRBJ1-1	NA	TRBD1	TGCAGCGTTAATAGGGGGCCAACTGAAGCTTTCTTT	CSVNRGPTEAFF
TRBV5-4	TRBJ1-2	NA	TRBD1	TGTGCCAGCAGGCGACAGGGAGACTATGGCTACACCTTC	CASRRQGDYGYTF
TRBV2	TRBJ2-7	once	NA	TGTGCCAGCAGTGTGTCAGTTGGAGCGTCCGGACTCCCATCCTACGAGCAGTACTTC	CASSVSVGASGLPSYEQYF
TRBV29-1	TRBJ2-5	NA	TRBD1	TGCAGCCTCAGGGGGACAGGGGGCCAAGAGACCCAGTACTTC	CSLRGTGGQETQYF
TRBV4-1	TRBJ1-5	few	NA	TGCGCCAGCAGCCAAGTGTGGGACGGCAACAATCAGCCCCAGCATTTT	CASSQVWDGNNQPQHF
TRBV4-1	TRBJ1-3	NA	TRBD1	TGCGCCAGCAGCCCTGACAGGGATCCCCGAAACACCATATATTTT	CASSPDRDPRNTIYF
TRBV5-5	TRBJ1-2	NA	TRBD1	TGTGCCAGCAGGTTAACGACAGGGCTTAACTATGGCTACACCTTC	CASRLTTGLNYGYTF
TRBV6-5	TRBJ2-7	NA	NA	TGTGCCAGCAGCCCGGGACTCCAAAGGTACGAGCAGTACTTC	CASSPGLQRYEQYF
TRBV7-7	TRBJ2-5	once	TRBD2	TGTGCTAGCAGCGACGGACTAGCGGGGGGCCGGACCCAGTACTTC	CASSDGLAGGRTQYF
TRBV6-1	TRBJ2-2	NA	NA	TGTGCCAGCACACTAACATCCTCGTCCACCGGGGAGCTGTTTTTT	CASTLTSSSTGELFF
TRBV2	TRBJ1-1	NA	NA	TGTGCCAGCAGAATGAGTTTGGTCACGGGACAGAACACTGAAGCTTTCTTT	CASRMSLVTGQNTEAFF
TRBV2	TRBJ1-4	NA	NA	TGTGCCAGCAGTGAAGCTCAACTGGGTAGGGGAGAAAAACTGTTTTTT	CASSEAQLGRGEKLFF